Listed here are 10 T cell receptor beta chains from one sample, sequenced in a study of T cells in Graves' hyperthyroidism and ophthalmopathy. There were TCR beta CDR3 regions amplified from RNA transcripts. A first-round RT-PCR of the TCR CDR3 used the HTBI primer set. TCRdb called the multiplex PCR reads again in MiXCR, with one record for every CDR3 protein. The sample lists around 300,000 distinct CDR3 sequences; nearly 15% were seen once. Source material: blood. These receptors all stem from a woman aged 45-60 years with Graves' hyperthyroidism that later progressed to Graves' ophthalmopathy.

The V call is TRBV7-3, the J call TRBJ2-6; maybe TRBD1 (6 bases). The CDR3 contains 18 residues. From germline, CDR1 is SGHTA and CDR2 FQGTGA. The ends were cut back, 5 bases at V and 0 bases at J, with 17 bases in the middle. This CDR3 reads CASSRRGQTYSGANVLTF. For the CDR3, the DNA is TGTGCCAGCAGCCGAAGAGGACAGACCTACTCTGGGGCCAACGTCCTGACTTTC.

The chain uses TRBV19 and TRBJ2-6, with D tentatively TRBD1 or TRBD2 (6 bases each). Trimming left V 1 base short and J 2 bases short, with 9 bases between. Germline V lookup: CDR1 LNHDA, CDR2 SQIVND (reference sequence). The CDR3 sequence is 16 residues long. The CDR3 region is CASSIAGGAGANVLTF. As DNA, the CDR3 is TGTGCCAGTAGTATAGCCGGGGGCGCTGGGGCCAACGTCCTGACTTTC.

This clonotype appeared a few times. V and J are TRBV6-4 and TRBJ1-1; D unclear. This CDR3 has 13 amino acids. V was clipped by 2 bases and J by 1 base, with 5 bases between them. CDR1 and CDR2 from the germline V gene are MRHNA and SNTAGT. DNA of the CDR3: TGTGCCAGCAGTGACAGGCGGAACACTGAAGCTTTCTTT. It specifies CASSDRRNTEAFF.

The table lists this clonotype with a few counts. The chain links TRBV30 to TRBJ2-7; 11 bases map to TRBD2. V lost 8 bases to trimming and J lost 7 bases; unmatched junction nucleotides: 7. CDR3 length: 12 amino acids. The germline V gene has CDR1 GTSNPN and CDR2 SVGIG (reference sequence). The CDR3 sequence is CAILAGGSEQYF. The DNA of the CDR3 is TGTGCCATTCTAGCGGGAGGAAGTGAGCAGTACTTC.

CDR3 nucleotides: TGTGCCAGCAGTGCCCTATACACCCAGGGTTGGCCTCCCAACACTGAAGCTTTCTTT. It codes for CASSALYTQGWPPNTEAFF. The chain combines TRBV6-4 with TRBJ1-1, with a tentative D call TRBD1 (5 bases). The CDR3 contains 19 residues. The germline V gene encodes CDR1 MRHNA and CDR2 SNTAGT. Trimming took off 4 bases at V and 2 bases at J, with 26 bases between the two ends.

As for this clonotype: The germline gene is not matched at one end of the junction; a read error may be the cause. The chain joins TRBV5-5 to TRBJ2-7, with D possibly matching TRBD1 (6 bases). The CDR3 runs 16 residues. Germline V gene lookup returns CDR1 SGHKS and CDR2 YYEKEE (reference sequence). This CDR3 reads CAISWPRDTCSYEQYF. The CDR3 coding sequence is TGTGCCATCAGCTGGCCCCGGGACACGTGCTCCTACGAGCAGTACTTC.

The chain carries TRBV7-9 and TRBJ1-1; 7 nucleotides line up with TRBD1. Germline loops: CDR1 SEHNR, CDR2 FQNEAQ (reference sequence). V shed 1 base and J 6 bases; nucleotides not matched to a gene: 14. The CDR3 is 17 amino acids. The CDR3 nucleotides read TGTGCCAGCAGCTTAGGCAATACAGGGGCCCTTGGGTCTGAAGCTTTCTTT. Amino acids: CASSLGNTGALGSEAFF.

Ten or more counts support this clonotype. This chain connects TRBV7-3 to TRBJ2-3; weak D call: TRBD1 (5 bases). The CDR3 contains 14 residues. V lost 6 bases to trimming and J lost 9 bases, with 19 bases between them. CDR1 SGHTA and CDR2 FQGTGA come from the germline V gene. Here the CDR3 reads CASSQNQGSLTQYF. Written as DNA, the CDR3 is TGTGCCAGCAGTCAAAACCAGGGCAGTTTGACGCAGTATTTT.

This clonotype appeared many times. The CDR3 sequence: CASRGRVTDTQYF. In nucleotides, the CDR3 is TGTGCCAGCAGGGGCAGGGTCACAGATACGCAGTATTTT. This sequence joins TRBV12-3 or TRBV12-4 and TRBJ2-3, with D perhaps TRBD1 (5 bases). V lost 6 bases, J lost 2 bases, and 9 bases lay in between. The CDR3 consists of 13 residues.

The rearrangement joins TRBV20-1 to TRBJ2-3; 8 nucleotides match TRBD2. The CDR3 covers 15 residues. V was clipped by 2 bases and J by 8 bases; unmatched bases: 12. Per germline, CDR1 DFQATT and CDR2 SNEGSKA (reference sequence). The CDR3, as DNA: TGCAGTGCTAGAATCCTAGCGGGCCCACGAGCTACGCAGTATTTT. Translated: CSARILAGPRATQYF.